These 19 T cell receptor beta chains were sequenced from one sample in a study of EBV T-cell therapy then PD-1 blockade in nasopharyngeal carcinoma. These receptors have no identified antigens. The assay was immunoSEQ multiplex PCR, and TCRdb's table has in-frame clones only and misses some. The data contain over 20,000 clones, about 86% of them seen just once; the ten biggest clones take up around 29%. As to time point: 266 days after commencement of treatment, after nivolumab therapy. Treatment described: AdE1-LMPpoly-expanded autologous EBV-specific T-cell therapy followed by anti-PD-1 nivolumab. Here the sequenced sample was CD8+ T cells from blood, taken at roughly day 280 from a patient whose treatment included autologous EBV-specific T cells and nivolumab. The receptor set was obtained from a man in his forties with nasopharyngeal carcinoma.

The chain employs TRBV6-1 and TRBJ2-6; D gene unclear. The germline V gene has CDR1 MNHNS and CDR2 SASEGT. With 0 bases removed from V and 0 bases from J, the gap between germline ends came to 3 bases. The length of the CDR3 is 15 residues. This chain's CDR3 is CASSEAHSGANVLTF. Here the CDR3 DNA reads TGTGCCAGCAGTGAAGCACACTCTGGGGCCAACGTCCTGACTTTC.

The gene calls are TRBV6-6 and TRBJ2-7; unclear D gene. The germline V and J ends were trimmed by 2 bases and 13 bases, with 27 bases remaining between them. Per germline, CDR1 MNHNY and CDR2 SVGAGI (reference sequence). The CDR3 runs to 16 residues. The CDR3 sequence: CASSYTLSRFGLSVYF. CDR3 bases: TGTGCCAGCAGTTACACCCTAAGTAGGTTCGGTTTAAGCGTCTACTTC.

This clone was recorded only once. At one end, the junction sequence differs from germline, possibly due to a read error. This chain's CDR3 is CASRPGLSQEAQYF. The CDR3 DNA follows: TGTGCCAGCAGGCCGGGACTTTCTCAAGAGGCCCAGTACTTC. This chain joins TRBV28 and TRBJ2-5; possibly TRBD2 for D (6 bases). Per germline, CDR1 MDHEN and CDR2 SYDVKM. There are 14 residues in the CDR3.

The V call is TRBV4-1, the J call TRBJ1-1; the D is unclear. V lost 3 bases to trimming and J lost 1 base, with 12 bases between them. Germline V gene sequence: CDR1 MGHRA, CDR2 YSYEKL. The CDR3 covers 15 residues. CDR3 amino acids: CASSHPEQTNTEAFF. The CDR3 nucleotides read TGCGCCAGCAGCCACCCGGAACAGACGAACACTGAAGCTTTCTTT.

The chain links TRBV6-4 to TRBJ2-2, with D possibly TRBD2 on 5 matching bases. V shed 0 bases and J shed 3 bases, with 5 bases lying between them. Germline CDR1 reads MRHNA; CDR2 reads SNTAGT. CDR3 length: 14 amino acids. For the CDR3, the DNA is TGTGCCAGCAGTGACTCGCGGGACACCGGGGAGCTGTTTTTT. Its translation is CASSDSRDTGELFF.

The CDR3 loop reads CASSALMQETQYF. The CDR3 coding sequence is TGTGCCAGCAGCGCCCTCATGCAAGAGACCCAGTACTTC. V usage is TRBV7-9 and J usage is TRBJ2-5; D is undetermined. Germline V lookup: CDR1 SEHNR, CDR2 FQNEAQ (reference sequence). V was cut by 5 bases and J by 2 bases, with 9 bases left in between. The CDR3 is 13 amino acids.

This clone was observed a single time. The chain couples TRBV5-3 to TRBJ1-5, with D possibly matching TRBD1 (6 bases). TRBV5-3 is an open reading frame, and its role is uncertain. The V and J ends lost 4 bases and 0 bases respectively, with 14 bases between them. The CDR3 extends over 16 amino acids. CDR3 residues: CARSGRGLYSNQPQHF. The CDR3, as DNA: TGTGCCAGAAGCGGACGGGGGCTCTATAGCAATCAGCCCCAGCATTTT.

The rearrangement joins TRBV4-2 to TRBJ2-5; 10 bases map to TRBD2. The CDR3 runs 16 residues. Germline V gene sequence: CDR1 LGHNA, CDR2 YNFKEQ. The ends lost 4 bases at V and 2 bases at J; junction bases unmatched: 7. The CDR3 DNA is TGTGCCAGCAGCCTCAGCGGGGGGGATCCTCAAGAGACCCAGTACTTC. Protein: CASSLSGGDPQETQYF.

The rearrangement uses TRBV7-9 and TRBJ2-7; 9 nucleotides match TRBD1. The CDR3 contains 13 residues. CDR1 and CDR2 (germline): SEHNR, FQNEAQ (reference sequence). The V gene end was trimmed by 4 bases and the J gene end by 6 bases; junction bases not matched to a gene: 4. The CDR3 bases are TGTGCCAGCAGCTCCGGGACAGGGATCGAGCAGTACTTC. It encodes CASSSGTGIEQYF.

This chain uses TRBV5-5 with TRBJ1-1; D unresolved. CDR1 and CDR2 (germline): SGHKS, YYEKEE (reference sequence). V lost 6 bases and J lost 3, with 18 bases in between. The CDR3 extends over 15 amino acids. CDR3 amino acids: CASTSSGGLDTEAFF. Written as DNA, the CDR3 is TGTGCCAGCACCTCTTCGGGTGGTTTGGACACTGAAGCTTTCTTT. Drawing the rest from reference TRBV5-5 and TRBJ1-1, the complete variable domain is DAGVTQSPTHLIKTRGQQVTLRCSPISGHKSVSWYQQVLGQGPQFIFQYYEKEERGRGNFPDRFSARQFPNYSSELNVNALLLGDSALYLCASTSSGGLDTEAFFGQGTRLTVV.

The chain uses TRBV3-1 (or the pseudogene TRBV3-2) and TRBJ2-7, with TRBD2 matching 9 bases. The CDR3 loop spans 14 amino acids. The germline gives CDR1 LGHDT, CDR2 YNNKEL (reference sequence). V was clipped by 4 bases and J by 3 bases; unmatched bases: 4. CDR3 protein: CASSPGSGGYEQYF. Written as DNA, the CDR3 is TGTGCCAGCAGCCCGGGTAGCGGGGGCTACGAGCAGTACTTC.

This chain links TRBV5-6 with TRBJ2-6; no clear D gene. The CDR3 has 15 residues. The V and J ends lost 4 bases and 2 bases respectively, with 10 bases between them. Germline V lookup: CDR1 SGHDT, CDR2 YYEEEE. CDR3 region: CASSRLGPGANVLTF. Here the CDR3 DNA reads TGTGCCAGCAGCCGACTCGGACCTGGGGCCAACGTCCTGACTTTC.

The V and J genes are TRBV9 and TRBJ2-1; no definite D call. CDR1 SGDLS and CDR2 YYNGEE come from the germline V gene. V shed 6 bases and J shed 0 bases, with 13 bases lying between them. The CDR3 length is 15 residues. Here the CDR3 reads CASTSSAVSYNEQFF. Here the CDR3 DNA reads TGTGCCAGCACCTCTTCAGCCGTCTCCTACAATGAGCAGTTCTTC.

CDR3 nucleotide sequence: TGTGCCAGCAGTGAAGCGCCAGCCTTCTCCTATAATTCACCCCTCCACTTT. It yields the protein CASSEAPAFSYNSPLHF. The rearrangement links TRBV2 to TRBJ1-6, with D hard to call. The germline gives CDR1 SNHLY, CDR2 FYNNEI. The CDR3 has 17 amino acids. Deletions cut 0 bases from V and 0 bases from J, with 9 bases between.

J is TRBJ1-4 and V is TRBV6-5; possibly TRBD1 for D (5 bases). The CDR3 totals 15 residues. V lost 5 bases and J 7 bases, leaving 17 bases between the germline ends. Germline loops: CDR1 MNHEY, CDR2 SVGAGI. The CDR3 region has the DNA TGTGCCAGCAGTACCCAAACAGGAGGTTCTGAAAAACTGTTTTTT. Protein product: CASSTQTGGSEKLFF.

This clone has a single count. The chain combines TRBV7-3 with TRBJ2-2; 10 nucleotides align to TRBD2. The CDR3 has 20 residues. Trimming cost V 1 base and J 0 bases; bases outside gene matches: 11. The germline CDR1 and CDR2 sequences are SGHTA and FQGTGA. The CDR3 DNA sequence: TGTGCCAGCAGCTTAATAGGGACTAGCGTCTTAAACGCGAACACCGGGGAGCTGTTTTTT. Protein sequence: CASSLIGTSVLNANTGELFF.

The J gene is TRBJ2-1, the V gene TRBV27; the D gene is possibly TRBD2 (6 bases). This CDR3 contains 12 residues. Germline CDR1 MNHEY, CDR2 SMNVEV (reference sequence). Deletions cut 10 bases from V and 9 bases from J, with 16 bases between. The DNA of the CDR3 is TGTGCCACCATAGGCGGGGTTGGTGAGCAGTTCTTC. It yields the protein CATIGGVGEQFF.

The chain links TRBV6-2 or TRBV6-3 to TRBJ2-1; 13 bases line up with TRBD2. The CDR3 sequence is 15 residues long. The V gene end was trimmed by 6 bases and the J gene end by 9 bases; junction bases not matched to a gene: 8. Germline V gene data show CDR1 as MNHEY and CDR2 as SVGEGT. The CDR3, as DNA: TGTGCCAGCAGCCCCACTAGCGGGGGGGCCAGTGAGCAGTTCTTC. Its protein is CASSPTSGGASEQFF.

This sequence joins TRBV27 and TRBJ2-2; 10 bases are a match to TRBD1. This CDR3 is built from 17 residues. V lost 3 bases, J lost 5 bases, and 9 bases stayed unmatched. CDR1 and CDR2 from the germline V gene are MNHEY and SMNVEV (reference sequence). CDR3 nucleotides: TGTGCCAGCAGTTTTCTTTTCCGGACAGGGGGTACCGGGGAGCTGTTTTTT. Its protein product is CASSFLFRTGGTGELFF.